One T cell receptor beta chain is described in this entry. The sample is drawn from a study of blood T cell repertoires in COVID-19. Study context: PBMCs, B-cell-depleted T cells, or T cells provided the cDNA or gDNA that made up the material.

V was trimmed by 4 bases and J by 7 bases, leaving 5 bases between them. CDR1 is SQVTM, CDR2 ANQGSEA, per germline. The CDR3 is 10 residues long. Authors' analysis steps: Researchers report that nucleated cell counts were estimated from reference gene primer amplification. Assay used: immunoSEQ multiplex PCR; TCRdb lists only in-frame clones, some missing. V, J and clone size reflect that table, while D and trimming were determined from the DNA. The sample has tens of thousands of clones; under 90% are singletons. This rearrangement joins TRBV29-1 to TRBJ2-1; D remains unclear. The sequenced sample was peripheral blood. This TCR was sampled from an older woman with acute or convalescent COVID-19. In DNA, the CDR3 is TGCAGCGTTGTTCGGAATGAGCAGTTCTTC. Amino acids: CSVVRNEQFF.